The rows below give T cell receptor beta chains drawn from one sample of a study of vaccination and CD4 T cells after COVID-19. The antigens these receptors bind are not known. In TCRdb, the PCR reads were re-called with MiXCR into one record per CDR3 protein. The sample carries 15,000 to 20,000 distinct CDR3 sequences, 35% to 45% recorded once. Sequenced here: CD4+ T cells from blood, cultured in vitro, sampled before SARS-CoV-2 vaccination. The receptors here all came from a human donor who received a COVID-19 vaccine. CDR3s include the opening cysteine and the closing phenylalanine or tryptophan.

TRBV7-2 CASSLSGLPTDTQYF
TRBV27 CASSLRSGTGSSGANVLTF
TRBV2 CASTLDRGQETQYF
TRBV2 CASRYRGGDTEAFF
TRBV20-1 CSASPGPHRQYF
TRBV30 CAWSAGSFNQPQHF
TRBV25-1 CASSRIGYRGSGSPLHF
TRBV20-1 CSAAPGQGRAFF
TRBV11-3 CASKQASGTDTQYF
TRBV20-1 CSARDNRGNQPQHF
TRBV12-3/TRBV12-4 CASKRQLASGGNTQYF
TRBV12-3/TRBV12-4 CASSPPRQGGSSEQYF
TRBV7-9 CASSSTLGQGYGYTF
TRBV7-9 CASSLETSWGEKLFF
TRBV30 CAWKRLNTEAFF
TRBV28 CASSLLGRSRNF
TRBV19 CASSLGIASGNTIYF
TRBV28 CASSLRSEQFF
TRBV20-1 CSASGTGVGPLHF
TRBV5-6 CASSLPSGGLSDTQYF
TRBV7-9 CASSLGQTYGYTF
TRBV5-4 CASSSQGPGNYGYTF
TRBV23-1 CASSQSGGLAGYQETQYF
TRBV20-1 CSASRLGLNYGYTF
TRBV10-3 CAISDGARQNTEAFF
TRBV5-1 CASRRGSTDTQYF
TRBV15 CATSRDFSRDYGYTF
TRBV9 CASSVLAGGSADTQYF
TRBV11-3 CASSLQSGGAEAFF
TRBV6-2/TRBV6-3 CASSFYRTASDEQYF
TRBV2 CASSAGTATPYEQYF
TRBV5-1 CASSSLSPLNTEAFF
TRBV21-1 CASSNGTRYNSPLHF
TRBV27 CASSLSETNEKLFF
TRBV30 CACSRGGASRTEAFF
TRBV6-1 CASSLETGDNEKLFF
TRBV12-3/TRBV12-4 CASGSGLSYEQYF
TRBV10-1 CASSGGGGLVGTGDTEAFF
TRBV25-1 CASTRTGSTEAFF
TRBV15 CATSRVHREAGNTIYF
TRBV6-1 CASSPLGRPGTGELFF
TRBV30 CAWSIAAGRKLFF
TRBV7-9 CASSLGGTPYEQYF
TRBV5-1 CASSLSASGGLSSYNEQFF
TRBV24-1 CATSEAGTANTGELFF